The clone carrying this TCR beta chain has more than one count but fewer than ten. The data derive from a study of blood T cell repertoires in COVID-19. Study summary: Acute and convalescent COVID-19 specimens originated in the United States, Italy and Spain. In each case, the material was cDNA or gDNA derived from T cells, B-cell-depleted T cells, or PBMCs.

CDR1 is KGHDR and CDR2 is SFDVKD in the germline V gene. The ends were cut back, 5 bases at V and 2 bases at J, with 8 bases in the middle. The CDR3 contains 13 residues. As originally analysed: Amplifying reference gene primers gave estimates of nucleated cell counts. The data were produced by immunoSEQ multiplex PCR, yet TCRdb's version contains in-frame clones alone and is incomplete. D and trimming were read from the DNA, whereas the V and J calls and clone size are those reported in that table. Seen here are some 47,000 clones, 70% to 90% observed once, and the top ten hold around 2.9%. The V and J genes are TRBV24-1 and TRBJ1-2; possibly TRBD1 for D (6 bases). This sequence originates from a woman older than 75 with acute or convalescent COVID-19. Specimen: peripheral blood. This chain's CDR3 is CATSAGANYGYTF. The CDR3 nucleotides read TGTGCCACCAGTGCAGGGGCCAACTATGGCTACACCTTC.